This T cell receptor (beta chain) was retrieved from a study of blood T cell repertoires in COVID-19. In the source study's methods: The assay estimated nucleated cells by amplifying reference gene primers. Method: immunoSEQ multiplex PCR; TCRdb's copy keeps in-frame clones and lacks some. For V, J and clone size, that table is used; D and trimming come from the DNA. The table lists 150,000 to 180,000 clones, approximately 80% of them singletons. The junction had 9 bases not matched to a gene; V was cut back by 0 bases and J by 5 bases. Germline values: CDR1 LNHDA, CDR2 SQIVND (reference sequence). CDR3 length: 16 amino acids.

The chain is built from TRBV19 and TRBJ1-1, with 7 bases that match TRBD1. The TCR was taken from a woman in her fifties or sixties with COVID-19, enrolled during active disease. The sample consisted of peripheral blood. In DNA form, the CDR3 reads TGTGCCAGTAGTATAGATCCGAGGGGGCGGAGGACTGAAGCTTTCTTT. Encoded protein: CASSIDPRGRRTEAFF.